The 6 T cell receptor beta chains in this list originate from one sample, sequenced in a study of a mutant IDH1 vaccine in newly diagnosed glioma. Some clones are missing from TCRdb's copy, which holds only in-frame ones; the method was immunoSEQ multiplex PCR. The table lists approximately 54,000 clones, roughly 80% of them singletons. Time point specified: baseline, week 1 (first vaccination visit). Specified treatment: pre-vaccination baseline after standard-of-care therapy. Material: PBMCs, obtained from a glioma patient treated with radiotherapy, temozolomide or both. Receptor source: a man aged 18 to 29 with glioma.

The rearrangement joins TRBV6-5 to TRBJ1-1, with 11 bases aligning to TRBD1. The CDR3 is made up of 16 amino acids. Per germline, CDR1 MNHEY and CDR2 SVGAGI. The V segment lost 4 bases and the J segment 11 bases; nucleotides outside the gene matches: 15. DNA of the CDR3: TGTGCCAGCAGTTTATATGGCCCGGGACAGGGGGGTCGTGCTTTCTTT. Its translation is CASSLYGPGQGGRAFF.

In DNA form, the CDR3 reads TGTGCCAGCAGCTTAATCGGTGGAATCAACACCGGGGAGCTGTTTTTT. Its translation is CASSLIGGINTGELFF. The chain is built from TRBV7-2 and TRBJ2-2; D not resolved. V shed 2 bases and J shed 2 bases, with 12 bases lying between them. This CDR3 is built from 16 residues. Germline CDR1 is SGHTA and CDR2 is FQGNSA.

The genes are TRBV5-6 and TRBJ2-3, with D tentatively TRBD1 or TRBD2 (6 bases each). V was cut by 0 bases and J by 4 bases, with 18 bases left in between. Germline loops: CDR1 SGHDT, CDR2 YYEEEE. The CDR3 runs 17 residues. The CDR3 sequence: CASSLVWSGEVADTQYF. In nucleotides, the CDR3 is TGTGCCAGCAGCTTGGTATGGTCAGGGGAGGTGGCAGATACGCAGTATTTT.

The rearrangement uses TRBV7-9 and TRBJ1-5; D is possibly TRBD1 (5 bases). The CDR3 covers 11 residues. Germline V lookup: CDR1 SEHNR, CDR2 FQNEAQ (reference sequence). The V end was cut by 4 bases, the J end by 9 bases, with 7 bases between. This chain's CDR3 is CASSSGGPQHF. CDR3 bases: TGTGCCAGCAGCTCCGGGGGGCCCCAGCATTTT.

This chain links TRBV27 with TRBJ2-7, with 9 positions matching TRBD2. Germline CDR1 MNHEY, CDR2 SMNVEV (reference sequence). V lost 5 bases to trimming and J lost 2 bases; unmatched junction nucleotides: 7. The CDR3 totals 15 residues. The CDR3 bases are TGTGCCAGCAGTACGCGACTAGCGGTTACCTACGAGCAGTACTTC. Residues: CASSTRLAVTYEQYF.

This clone came up many times. The rearrangement links TRBV7-2 to TRBJ1-2, with 10 bases matching TRBD1. Germline-derived CDR1 and CDR2 are SGHTA and FQGNSA. The CDR3 runs to 14 residues. The V segment lost 9 bases and the J segment 4 bases; nucleotides outside the gene matches: 8. CDR3 bases: TGTGCCAGTACCAGGGACAGGGGTGGCTATGGCTACACCTTC. This translates into CASTRDRGGYGYTF. Looking up the rest from reference TRBV7-2 and TRBJ1-2 gives the full variable domain: GAGVSQSPSNKVTEKGKDVELRCDPISGHTALYWYRQSLGQGLEFLIYFQGNSAPDKSGLPSDRFSAERTGGSVSTLTIQRTQQEDSAVYLCASTRDRGGYGYTFGSGTRLTVV.